The rows below give T cell receptor beta chains drawn from one sample of a study of blood T cell repertoires in COVID-19. Sequenced by immunoSEQ multiplex PCR; TCRdb stores in-frame clones only, minus some. The profile shows about 170,000 clones, around four fifths of them singletons. Material: peripheral blood. The receptors come from a middle-aged man who had recovered from COVID-19. Each CDR3 is given with its conserved first and last residue. The order of the fields is clone size, J gene, D gene, V gene, CDR3 protein, CDR3 DNA. D genes are given only for firm matches. Some rows have no size entry. The others give once, few or many, or a class for an expanded clone.

.	TRBJ1-5	.	TRBV27	CASSRQSNQPQHF	TGTGCCAGCAGCAGACAGTCCAATCAGCCCCAGCATTTT
.	TRBJ2-3	TRBD1	TRBV6-5	CASRGTGTDTQYF	TGTGCCAGCAGGGGGACAGGCACAGATACGCAGTATTTT
.	TRBJ2-1	.	TRBV5-6	CASSLSVDEQFF	TGTGCCAGCAGCTTATCGGTCGATGAGCAGTTCTTC
.	TRBJ1-1	.	TRBV5-1	CASSLETGTEAFF	TGCGCCAGCAGCTTGGAAACGGGCACTGAAGCTTTCTTT
.	TRBJ1-5	.	TRBV6-5	CASSERGNQPQHF	TGTGCCAGCTCGGAGCGGGGCAATCAGCCCCAGCATTTT
.	TRBJ2-7	.	TRBV27	CASSSGLGYEQYF	TGTGCCAGCAGTTCCGGACTGGGTTACGAGCAGTACTTC
.	TRBJ2-1	.	TRBV21-1	CASSSPGLVLNEQFF	TGTGCCAGCAGCAGCCCGGGACTAGTCTTGAATGAGCAGTTCTTC
.	TRBJ2-1	TRBD1	TRBV5-1	CASSLEGQGAINEQFF	TGCGCCAGCAGCTTGGAGGGACAGGGGGCTATCAATGAGCAGTTCTTC
.	TRBJ2-7	TRBD2	TRBV9	CASTQGSSGREKQYF	TGTGCCAGCACCCAGGGGAGTAGCGGGAGAGAGAAGCAGTACTTC
.	TRBJ2-7	TRBD1	TRBV19	CASRDRGHEQYF	TGTGCCAGCCGGGACAGGGGGCACGAGCAGTACTTC
.	TRBJ1-4	.	TRBV27	CASTKTGVNEKLFF	TGTGCCAGCACCAAGACAGGTGTTAATGAAAAACTGTTTTTT
.	TRBJ2-1	.	TRBV7-2	CASSLYSDEQFF	TGTGCCAGCAGCCTGTATAGCGATGAGCAGTTCTTC
few	TRBJ1-4	.	TRBV2	CASSPGSGFNEKLFF	TGTGCCAGCAGTCCGGGATCGGGCTTTAATGAAAAACTGTTTTTT
.	TRBJ1-1	.	TRBV6-5	CASWRGSMNTEAFF	TGTGCCAGTTGGCGCGGTAGCATGAACACTGAAGCTTTCTTT
.	TRBJ1-4	TRBD1	TRBV6-5	CASSSGGGNRLFF	TGTGCCAGCTCTTCAGGGGGCGGGAATCGGCTGTTTTTT
.	TRBJ2-7	.	TRBV7-2	CVWRGPPPYEQYF	TGTGTCTGGAGGGGGCCCCCCCCTTACGAGCAGTACTTC
.	TRBJ2-7	.	TRBV19	CASSLGIPLGEQYF	TGTGCCAGTAGTCTCGGGATCCCCCTTGGCGAGCAGTACTTC
.	TRBJ1-1	.	TRBV5-1	CASSLDRRGKGNTEAFF	TGCGCCAGCAGCTTGGACCGTAGAGGGAAAGGGAACACTGAAGCTTTCTTT
.	TRBJ2-7	TRBD1	TRBV24-1	CATSDSTGGASYEQYF	TGTGCCACCAGTGACTCCACAGGGGGCGCGAGCTACGAGCAGTACTTC
.	TRBJ2-1	.	TRBV5-6	CASSSAWPEHEQFF	TGTGCCAGCAGCTCCGCATGGCCCGAACATGAGCAGTTCTTC
.	TRBJ2-1	.	TRBV6-1	CASSEEGVGSYNEQFF	TGTGCCAGCAGTGAAGAGGGGGTCGGATCCTACAATGAGCAGTTCTTC
few	TRBJ2-1	TRBD1	TRBV10-3	CAISDAGTGLNEQFF	TGTGCCATCAGTGATGCCGGGACAGGGTTGAATGAGCAGTTCTTC